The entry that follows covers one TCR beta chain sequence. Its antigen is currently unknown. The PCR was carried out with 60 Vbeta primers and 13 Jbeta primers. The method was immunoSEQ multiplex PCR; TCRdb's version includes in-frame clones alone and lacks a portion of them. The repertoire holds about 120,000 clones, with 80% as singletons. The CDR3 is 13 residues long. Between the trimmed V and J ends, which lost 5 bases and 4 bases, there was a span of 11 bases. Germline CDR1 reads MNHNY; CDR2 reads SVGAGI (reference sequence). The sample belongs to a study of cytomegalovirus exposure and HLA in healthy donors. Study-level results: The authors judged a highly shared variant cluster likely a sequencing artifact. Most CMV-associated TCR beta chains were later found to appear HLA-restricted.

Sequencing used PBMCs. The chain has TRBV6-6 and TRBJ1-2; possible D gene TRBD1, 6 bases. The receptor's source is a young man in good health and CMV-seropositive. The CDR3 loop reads CASSPDSLYGYTF. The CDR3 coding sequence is TGTGCCAGCAGTCCGGACAGTCTCTATGGCTACACCTTC.